The 21 T cell receptor beta chains given below trace back to one sample, sequenced in a study of a mutant IDH1 vaccine in newly diagnosed glioma. Time point: week 11, during vaccination. Doses of 300 ug of mutant IDH1 20-mer peptide were given with topical imiquimod. Measured with immunoSEQ multiplex PCR; TCRdb has only the in-frame clones, and not every one. The table includes about 130,000 clones, around 80% detected once. No antigen is known for these receptors. The sequences come from PBMCs, collected from a glioma patient whose treatment included an IDH1 peptide vaccine. The source of these receptors is a man in his forties or fifties with glioma.

The gene calls are TRBV5-5 and TRBJ1-1; D is undetermined. Germline V gene lookup returns CDR1 SGHKS and CDR2 YYEKEE (reference sequence). Trimming pared 4 bases from V and 0 bases from J, leaving 13 bases between. This CDR3 has 15 amino acids. In nucleotides, the CDR3 is TGTGCCAGCAGCCCCCCGGCGGATTTGAACACTGAAGCTTTCTTT. Translation: CASSPPADLNTEAFF.

This clone was picked up one time. V is TRBV30 and J is TRBJ2-5; TRBD2 matches at 14 bases. Trimming took 0 bases from V and 3 from J; bases not matched to a gene: 6. In germline, CDR1 is GTSNPN, CDR2 SVGIG (reference sequence). This CDR3 region has 17 residues. For the CDR3, the DNA is TGTGCCTGGAGTGTACGTAGGACTAGCGGGGGGAAAGAGACCCAGTACTTC. Its protein product is CAWSVRRTSGGKETQYF.

This clone was recorded once. Other DNA sequences in this specimen translate into the identical CDR3. The V and J genes are TRBV10-3 and TRBJ2-7, with 9 positions matching TRBD1. Unmatched junction bases numbered 6, after V lost 6 bases and J lost 3 bases. This CDR3 comprises 14 residues. CDR1 is ENHRY and CDR2 is SYGVKD in the germline V gene. The CDR3 region is CAIRSTGGSYEQYF. CDR3 coding DNA: TGTGCCATCAGATCAACAGGGGGCAGCTACGAGCAGTACTTC.

This chain links TRBV9 with TRBJ1-1; D gene uncertain. This CDR3 spans 14 amino acids. Germline CDR1 and CDR2: SGDLS and YYNGEE. V dropped 0 bases and J dropped 5 bases, with 11 bases sitting between them. The CDR3 protein is CASSVEGLGTEAFF. The CDR3 nucleotides read TGTGCCAGCAGCGTAGAGGGCCTGGGGACTGAAGCTTTCTTT.

This clone has just a few counts. This chain links TRBV11-3 with TRBJ1-5; D is possibly TRBD1 (5 bases). Germline CDR1 SGHNT, CDR2 YENEEA. V gave up 6 bases and J gave up 3 bases, with 15 bases separating them. The CDR3 totals 15 residues. The CDR3 is CASSQRGLPNQPQHF. The CDR3 DNA reads TGTGCCAGCAGTCAGAGGGGATTGCCCAATCAGCCCCAGCATTTT.

The CDR3, as DNA: TGTGCCAGCAGCCCCCGACTCCAGACCCAGTACTTC. Translation gives CASSPRLQTQYF. The chain links TRBV7-2 to TRBJ2-5; D not resolved. Deletions cut 5 bases from V and 6 bases from J, with 10 bases between. From germline, CDR1 is SGHTA and CDR2 FQGNSA. This CDR3 contains 12 residues.

This CDR3 is CASSPVASSYNEQFF. CDR3 coding DNA: TGTGCCAGCAGCCCCGTGGCCAGCTCCTACAATGAGCAGTTCTTC. The chain couples TRBV7-6 to TRBJ2-1; D not resolved. Per germline, CDR1 SGHVS and CDR2 FNYEAQ. CDR3 length: 15 amino acids. Trimming shortened V by 5 bases and J by 0 bases, and 11 bases separated the two germline ends.

The chain uses TRBV2 and TRBJ2-3, with TRBD1 identical over 8 bases. CDR3 size: 15 residues. V lost 3 bases to trimming and J lost 3 bases; unmatched junction nucleotides: 5. CDR1 and CDR2 from the germline V gene are SNHLY and FYNNEI. This CDR3 is CASSEFRGLTDTQYF. In DNA form, the CDR3 reads TGTGCCAGCAGTGAGTTCAGGGGGCTGACAGATACGCAGTATTTT.

This chain uses TRBV19 with TRBJ1-1; the D is unclear. Germline assignment: CDR1 LNHDA and CDR2 SQIVND (reference sequence). CDR3 length: 14 residues. Trimming removed 5 bases from V and 2 bases from J, with 12 bases in between. In DNA, the CDR3 is TGTGCCAGTAGTGTCGGTGGAGGTAACACTGAAGCTTTCTTT. Translating gives CASSVGGGNTEAFF.

The chain links TRBV5-4 to TRBJ1-4; 8 bases line up with TRBD1. Trimming took 1 base from V and 7 from J; bases not matched to a gene: 6. The CDR3 runs to 15 residues. Germline V gene data show CDR1 as SGHNT and CDR2 as YYREEE (reference sequence). CDR3 nucleotides: TGTGCCAGCAGCTTGCCGACAGGGGCCGGTGAAAAACTGTTTTTT. It encodes CASSLPTGAGEKLFF.

This chain joins TRBV5-6 and TRBJ2-7; D uncertain. The V gene lost 5 bases and the J gene lost 1 base, with 10 bases spanning the gap. CDR3 length: 13 residues. Germline CDR1 and CDR2: SGHDT and YYEEEE. CDR3 residues: CASSRESSYEQYF. The CDR3 DNA sequence: TGTGCCAGCAGTCGAGAATCTTCCTACGAGCAGTACTTC. The whole variable domain, filled in from reference TRBV5-6 and TRBJ2-7, reads DAGVTQSPTHLIKTRGQQVTLRCSPKSGHDTVSWYQQALGQGPQFIFQYYEEEERQRGNFPDRFSGHQFPNYSSELNVNALLLGDSALYLCASSRESSYEQYFGPGTRLTVT.

This sequence joins TRBV18 and TRBJ1-3; 7 bases agree with TRBD1. From germline, CDR1 is KGHSH and CDR2 LQKENI. J lost 0 bases, V lost 3 bases, and 8 bases had no gene match. The CDR3 has 17 residues. CDR3 sequence reads: CASSPTDRADSGNTIYF. The CDR3 region has the DNA TGTGCCAGCTCACCTACCGACAGGGCCGACTCTGGAAACACCATATATTTT.

CDR3 protein: CASSQEGEWGMTTEAFF. The CDR3 bases are TGTGCCAGCAGCCAAGAAGGGGAGTGGGGCATGACCACTGAAGCTTTCTTT. This chain connects TRBV14 to TRBJ1-1; the D gene is possibly TRBD1 (5 bases). The germline V and J ends were trimmed by 0 bases and 4 bases, with 18 bases remaining between them. This CDR3 is 17 amino acids long. Germline-derived CDR1 and CDR2 are SGHDN and FVKESK.

V gene TRBV30 combines with J gene TRBJ1-5; D is perhaps TRBD1 (5 bases). Germline CDR1 and CDR2: GTSNPN and SVGIG (reference sequence). CDR3 length equals 14 residues. V lost 3 bases and J 6 bases, leaving 15 bases between the germline ends. CDR3 amino acids: CAWSAGLSSQPQHF. In nucleotides, the CDR3 is TGTGCCTGGAGCGCAGGGTTGAGTAGTCAGCCCCAGCATTTT.

The V gene is TRBV7-8, the J gene TRBJ2-7, with D perhaps TRBD2 (6 bases). The CDR3 has 13 residues. Trimming left V 3 bases short and J 3 bases short, with 9 bases between. Germline values: CDR1 SGHVS, CDR2 FQNEAQ. CDR3 DNA: TGTGCCAGCAGCTTCAGGACTAACTACGAGCAGTACTTC. Translating it yields CASSFRTNYEQYF.

This chain connects TRBV28 to TRBJ2-7; perhaps TRBD2 as D (5 bases). This CDR3 is 12 amino acids long. The germline V gene has CDR1 MDHEN and CDR2 SYDVKM. The V end was cut by 6 bases, the J end by 4 bases, with 10 bases between. CDR3 in amino acids: CASSLTRYEQYF. As DNA, the CDR3 is TGTGCCAGCAGCCTAACTAGGTACGAGCAGTACTTC.

This chain links TRBV30 with TRBJ1-5; TRBD1 might be the D (5 bases). The CDR3 has 14 amino acids. Germline V lookup: CDR1 GTSNPN, CDR2 SVGIG (reference sequence). The V end was cut by 7 bases, the J end by 2 bases, with 15 bases between. The CDR3 bases are TGTGCCTCGAGAGGGGCAGGGCGCAATCAGCCCCAGCATTTT. Its protein is CASRGAGRNQPQHF.

This chain uses TRBV6-6 with TRBJ2-2; 7 nucleotides line up with TRBD2. CDR3 length: 16 residues. J gave up 0 bases and V 2 bases, and 3 bases lay outside the gene matches. Germline V lookup: CDR1 MNHNY, CDR2 SVGAGI (reference sequence). The CDR3 is CASSYQTSANTGELFF. The CDR3 bases are TGTGCCAGCAGTTACCAAACTAGCGCGAACACCGGGGAGCTGTTTTTT.

This clone was detected once. The rearrangement links TRBV18 to TRBJ2-1; 10 bases map to TRBD2. Trimming at V came to 3 bases and at J to 8 bases, leaving 7 bases not matched to a gene. The CDR3 runs 15 residues. Germline V lookup: CDR1 KGHSH, CDR2 LQKENI. CDR3 in amino acids: CASSPLAGAGDEQFF. CDR3 coding DNA: TGTGCCAGCTCACCGCTAGCGGGAGCAGGGGATGAGCAGTTCTTC.

CDR3 in DNA: TGTGCCAGCAGCTTAATATCAGGTCCCTACGAGCAGTACTTC. It translates to CASSLISGPYEQYF. This chain uses TRBV7-3 with TRBJ2-7; D call uncertain. Germline V gene data show CDR1 as SGHTA and CDR2 as FQGTGA. V was clipped by 1 base and J by 2 bases, with 9 bases between them. The CDR3 loop spans 14 amino acids.

The rearrangement links TRBV5-6 to TRBJ2-6; 7 nucleotides match TRBD1. Germline assignment: CDR1 SGHDT and CDR2 YYEEEE. The V and J ends lost 2 bases and 4 bases, in that order; junction bases with no gene match: 6. The CDR3 has 16 residues. The CDR3 loop reads CASSLDRVSGANVLTF. The DNA for the CDR3 is TGTGCCAGCAGCTTAGACAGGGTCTCCGGGGCCAACGTCCTGACTTTC.